This TCR beta chain emerged from a study of vaccination and CD4 T cells after COVID-19. With the Oncomine TCR Beta short-read assay, DNA from cultured CD4+ T cells was sequenced. TCRdb reprocessed the PCR reads with MiXCR, giving one entry per CDR3 protein. The table shows thousands of distinct CDR3 sequences, with approximately 58% occurring only once. Treatment in this sample: roughly 11-day PBMC culture with coronavirus spike peptide pools or control peptides (ViraFEST assay). From the unexposed donor, CD4+ T cells were collected ahead of the COVID-19 pandemic (2011-2018). The ViraFEST method relied on peptide pools to expand antigen-specific T cells, followed by TCR sequencing. Overall study findings and caveats: The rise in median SARS-CoV-2-reactive clonotypes, from roughly 19 to 38, was not significant.

This CDR3 is built from 15 residues. The junction had 12 bases not matched to a gene; V was cut back by 5 bases and J by 8 bases. This clonotype was observed a few times. As yet, its antigen is unknown. The chain uses TRBV12-3 or TRBV12-4 and TRBJ1-2; 9 bases are a match to TRBD1. The sequencing sample was made of CD4+ T cells from blood, cultured in vitro. This TCR was recovered from a human donor in good health. The CDR3 DNA sequence: TGTGCCAGCAGTCCGGGACAGGGTGATATGATGGGCTACACCTTC. Amino acids: CASSPGQGDMMGYTF.